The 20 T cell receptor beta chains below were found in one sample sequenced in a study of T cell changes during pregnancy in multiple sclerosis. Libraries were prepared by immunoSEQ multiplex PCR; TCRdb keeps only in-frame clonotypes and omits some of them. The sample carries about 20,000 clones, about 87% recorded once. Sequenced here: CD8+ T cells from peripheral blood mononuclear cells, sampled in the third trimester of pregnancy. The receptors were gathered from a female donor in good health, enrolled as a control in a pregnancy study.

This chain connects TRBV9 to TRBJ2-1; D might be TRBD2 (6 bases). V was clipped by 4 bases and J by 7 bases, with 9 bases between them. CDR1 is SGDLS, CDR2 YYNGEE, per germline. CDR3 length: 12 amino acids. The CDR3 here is CASSPGLNEQFF. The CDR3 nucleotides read TGTGCCAGCAGCCCTGGACTAAATGAGCAGTTCTTC. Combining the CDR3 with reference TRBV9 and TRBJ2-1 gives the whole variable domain DSGVTQTPKHLITATGQRVTLRCSPRSGDLSVYWYQQSLDQGLQFLIQYYNGEERAKGNILERFSAQQFPDLHSELNLSSLELGDSALYFCASSPGLNEQFFGPGTRLTVL.

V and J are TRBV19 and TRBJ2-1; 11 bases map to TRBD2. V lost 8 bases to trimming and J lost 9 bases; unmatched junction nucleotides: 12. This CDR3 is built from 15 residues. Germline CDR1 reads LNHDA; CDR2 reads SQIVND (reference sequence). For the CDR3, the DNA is TGTGCCAGTGTTCAGCTAGCGGGGGGCCATGGTGAGCAGTTCTTC. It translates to CASVQLAGGHGEQFF.

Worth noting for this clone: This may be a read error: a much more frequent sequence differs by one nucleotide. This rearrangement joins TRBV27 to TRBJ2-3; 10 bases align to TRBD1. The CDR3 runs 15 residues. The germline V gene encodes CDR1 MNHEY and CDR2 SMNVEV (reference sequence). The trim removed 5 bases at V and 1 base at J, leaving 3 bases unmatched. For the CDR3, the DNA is TGTGCCAGCAGTCCTGGGACAGGGGGCACAGATACGCAGTATTTT. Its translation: CASSPGTGGTDTQYF.

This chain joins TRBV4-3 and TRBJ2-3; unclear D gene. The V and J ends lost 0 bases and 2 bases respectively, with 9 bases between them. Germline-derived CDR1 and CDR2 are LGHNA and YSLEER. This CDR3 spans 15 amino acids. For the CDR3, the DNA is TGCGCCAGCAGCCAAGAAACGGAGAACACAGATACGCAGTATTTT. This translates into CASSQETENTDTQYF.

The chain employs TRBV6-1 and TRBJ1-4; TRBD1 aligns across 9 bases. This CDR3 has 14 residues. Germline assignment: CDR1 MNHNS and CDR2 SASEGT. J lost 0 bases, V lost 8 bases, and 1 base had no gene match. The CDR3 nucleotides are TGTGCCAGCGACAGGGGGGCAACTAATGAAAAACTGTTTTTT. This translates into CASDRGATNEKLFF.

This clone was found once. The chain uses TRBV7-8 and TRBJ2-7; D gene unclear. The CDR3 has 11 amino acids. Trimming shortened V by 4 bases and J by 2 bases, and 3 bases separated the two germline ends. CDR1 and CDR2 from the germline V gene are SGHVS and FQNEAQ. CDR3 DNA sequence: TGTGCCAGCAGCTACACCTACGAGCAGTACTTC. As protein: CASSYTYEQYF.

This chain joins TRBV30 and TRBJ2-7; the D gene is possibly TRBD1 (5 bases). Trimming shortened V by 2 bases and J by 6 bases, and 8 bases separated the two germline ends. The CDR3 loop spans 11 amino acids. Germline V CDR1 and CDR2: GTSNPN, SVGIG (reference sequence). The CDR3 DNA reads TGTGCCTGGAGTATAGGGGTCGAGCAGTACTTC. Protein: CAWSIGVEQYF.

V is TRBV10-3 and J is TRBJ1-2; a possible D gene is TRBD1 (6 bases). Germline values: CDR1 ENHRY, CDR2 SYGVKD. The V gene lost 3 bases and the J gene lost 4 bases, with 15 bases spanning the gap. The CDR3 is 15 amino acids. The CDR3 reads CAISDPPEGVYGYTF. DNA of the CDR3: TGTGCCATCAGTGACCCCCCAGAGGGGGTCTATGGCTACACCTTC.

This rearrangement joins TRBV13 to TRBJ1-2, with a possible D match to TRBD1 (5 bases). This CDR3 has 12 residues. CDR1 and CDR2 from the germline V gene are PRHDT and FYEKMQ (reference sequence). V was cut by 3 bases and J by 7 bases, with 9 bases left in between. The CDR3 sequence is CASSFVGAGYTF. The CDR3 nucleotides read TGTGCCAGCAGCTTCGTAGGGGCTGGCTACACCTTC.

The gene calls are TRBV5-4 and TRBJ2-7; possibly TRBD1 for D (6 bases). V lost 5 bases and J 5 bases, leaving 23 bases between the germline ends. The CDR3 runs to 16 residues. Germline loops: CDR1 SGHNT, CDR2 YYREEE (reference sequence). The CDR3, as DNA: TGTGCCAGCAGTTCCCGCTTAGGGACATCGATCCACGAGCAGTACTTC. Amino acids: CASSSRLGTSIHEQYF.

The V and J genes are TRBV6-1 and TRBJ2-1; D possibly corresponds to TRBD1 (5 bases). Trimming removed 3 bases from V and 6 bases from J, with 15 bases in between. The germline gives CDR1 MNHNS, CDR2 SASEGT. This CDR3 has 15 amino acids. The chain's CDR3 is CASSDARAVSNEQFF. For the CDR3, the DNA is TGTGCCAGCAGTGATGCCAGGGCGGTAAGCAATGAGCAGTTCTTC.

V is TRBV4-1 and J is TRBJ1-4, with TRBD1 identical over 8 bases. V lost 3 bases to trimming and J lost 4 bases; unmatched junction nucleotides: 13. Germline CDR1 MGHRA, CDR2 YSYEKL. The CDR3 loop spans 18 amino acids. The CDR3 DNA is TGCGCCAGCAGCCAGGCCCCGGGACAGGACGGTGGTAATGAAAAACTGTTTTTT. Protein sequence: CASSQAPGQDGGNEKLFF.

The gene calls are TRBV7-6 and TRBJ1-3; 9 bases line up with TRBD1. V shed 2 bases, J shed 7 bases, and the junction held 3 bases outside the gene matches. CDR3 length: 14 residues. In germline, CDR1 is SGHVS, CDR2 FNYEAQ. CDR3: CASSLWDRDNTIYF. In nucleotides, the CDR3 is TGTGCCAGCAGCTTATGGGACAGGGATAACACCATATATTTT.

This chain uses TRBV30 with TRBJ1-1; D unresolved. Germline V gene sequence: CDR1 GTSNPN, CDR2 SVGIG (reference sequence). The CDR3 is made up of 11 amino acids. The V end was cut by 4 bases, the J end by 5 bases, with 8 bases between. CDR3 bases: TGTGCCTGGATACGGGAGACTGAAGCTTTCTTT. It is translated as CAWIRETEAFF.

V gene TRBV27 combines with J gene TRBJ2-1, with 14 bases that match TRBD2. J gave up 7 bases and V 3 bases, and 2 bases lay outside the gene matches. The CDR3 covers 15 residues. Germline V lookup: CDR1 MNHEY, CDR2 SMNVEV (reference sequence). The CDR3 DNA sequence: TGTGCCAGCAGTTTGGGACTAGCGGGGGTGAATGAGCAGTTCTTC. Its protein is CASSLGLAGVNEQFF.

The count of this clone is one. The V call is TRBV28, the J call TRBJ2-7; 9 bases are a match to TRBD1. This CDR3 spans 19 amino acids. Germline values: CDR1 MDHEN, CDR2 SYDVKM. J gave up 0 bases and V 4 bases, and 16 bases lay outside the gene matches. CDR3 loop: CASSSFRQGGRTSSYEQYF. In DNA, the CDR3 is TGTGCCAGCAGTTCCTTTAGACAGGGGGGGAGGACGAGCTCCTACGAGCAGTACTTC.

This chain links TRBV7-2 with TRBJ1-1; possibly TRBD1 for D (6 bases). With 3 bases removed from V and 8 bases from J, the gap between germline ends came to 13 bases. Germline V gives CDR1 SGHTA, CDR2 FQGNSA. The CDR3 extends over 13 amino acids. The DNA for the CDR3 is TGTGCCAGCAGCTTTACAGGGTTCCCCGAAGCTTTCTTT. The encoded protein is CASSFTGFPEAFF. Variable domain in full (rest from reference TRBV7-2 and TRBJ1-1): GAGVSQSPSNKVTEKGKDVELRCDPISGHTALYWYRQSLGQGLEFLIYFQGNSAPDKSGLPSDRFSAERTGGSVSTLTIQRTQQEDSAVYLCASSFTGFPEAFFGQGTRLTVV.

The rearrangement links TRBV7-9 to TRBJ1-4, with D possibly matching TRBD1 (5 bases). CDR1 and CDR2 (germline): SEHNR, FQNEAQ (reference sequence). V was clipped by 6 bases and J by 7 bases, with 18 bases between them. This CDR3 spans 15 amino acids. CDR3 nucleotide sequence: TGTGCCAGCAGGGGTCAGGGCGCTCCCCCTGAAAAACTGTTTTTT. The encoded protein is CASRGQGAPPEKLFF.

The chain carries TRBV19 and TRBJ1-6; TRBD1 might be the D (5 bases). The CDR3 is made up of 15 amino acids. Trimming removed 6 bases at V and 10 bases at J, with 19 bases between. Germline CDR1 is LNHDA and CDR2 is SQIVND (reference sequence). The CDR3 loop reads CASSPRAGEYSPLHF. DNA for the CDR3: TGTGCCAGTAGCCCACGGGCGGGGGAATACTCACCCCTCCACTTT.

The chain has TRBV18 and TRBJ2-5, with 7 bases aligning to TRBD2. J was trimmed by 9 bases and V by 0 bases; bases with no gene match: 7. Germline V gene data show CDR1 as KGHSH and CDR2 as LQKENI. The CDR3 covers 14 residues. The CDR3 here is CASSPPGRGGPQYF. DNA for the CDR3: TGTGCCAGCTCACCACCGGGTCGGGGAGGGCCCCAGTACTTC.